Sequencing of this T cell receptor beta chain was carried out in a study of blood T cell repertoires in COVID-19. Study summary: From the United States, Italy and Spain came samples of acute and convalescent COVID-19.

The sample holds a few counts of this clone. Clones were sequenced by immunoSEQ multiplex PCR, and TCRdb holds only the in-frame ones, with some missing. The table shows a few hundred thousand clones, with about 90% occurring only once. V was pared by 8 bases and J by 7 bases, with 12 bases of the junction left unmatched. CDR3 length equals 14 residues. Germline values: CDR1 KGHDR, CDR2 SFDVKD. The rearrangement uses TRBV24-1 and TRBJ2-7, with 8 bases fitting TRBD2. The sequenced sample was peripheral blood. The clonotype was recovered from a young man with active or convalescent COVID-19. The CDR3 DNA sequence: TGTGCCACCAATAAATCGGGGACTAGTCGGGAGCAGTACTTC. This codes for CATNKSGTSREQYF.